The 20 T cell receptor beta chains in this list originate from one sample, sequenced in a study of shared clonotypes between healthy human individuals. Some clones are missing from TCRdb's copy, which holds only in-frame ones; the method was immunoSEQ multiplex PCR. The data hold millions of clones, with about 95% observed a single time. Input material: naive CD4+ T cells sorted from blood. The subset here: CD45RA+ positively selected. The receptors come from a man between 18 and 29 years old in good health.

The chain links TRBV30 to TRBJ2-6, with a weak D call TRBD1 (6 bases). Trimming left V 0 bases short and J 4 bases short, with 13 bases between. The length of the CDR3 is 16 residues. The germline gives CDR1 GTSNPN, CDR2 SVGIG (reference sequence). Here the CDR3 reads CAWSVSGVAGANVLTF. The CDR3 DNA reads TGTGCCTGGAGTGTTTCAGGGGTGGCAGGGGCCAACGTCCTGACTTTC.

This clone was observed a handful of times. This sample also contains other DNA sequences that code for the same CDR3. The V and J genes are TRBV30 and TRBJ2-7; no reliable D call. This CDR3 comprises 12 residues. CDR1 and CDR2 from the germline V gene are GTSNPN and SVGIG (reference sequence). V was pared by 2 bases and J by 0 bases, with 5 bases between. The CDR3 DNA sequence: TGTGCCTGGAGTCCGAGCTCCTACGAGCAGTACTTC. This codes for CAWSPSSYEQYF. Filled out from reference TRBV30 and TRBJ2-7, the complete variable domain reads SQTIHQWPATLVQPVGSPLSLECTVEGTSNPNLYWYRQAAGRGLQLLFYSVGIGQISSEVPQNLSASRPQDRQFILSSKKLLLSDSGFYLCAWSPSSYEQYFGPGTRLTVT.

The CDR3 bases are TGTGCCAGCAGCTCCATTCAAAGGACAGACAATTCACCCCTCCACTTT. It encodes CASSSIQRTDNSPLHF. V is TRBV7-9 and J is TRBJ1-6, with a tentative D call TRBD1 (6 bases). The CDR3 runs 16 residues. Germline assignment: CDR1 SEHNR and CDR2 FQNEAQ (reference sequence). V dropped 4 bases and J dropped 7 bases, with 17 bases sitting between them.

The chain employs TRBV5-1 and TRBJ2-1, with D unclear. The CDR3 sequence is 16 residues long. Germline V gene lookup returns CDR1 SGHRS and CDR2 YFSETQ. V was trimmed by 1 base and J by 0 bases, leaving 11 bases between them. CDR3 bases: TGCGCCAGCAGCTTGTACTCGTTATACTCCTACAATGAGCAGTTCTTC. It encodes CASSLYSLYSYNEQFF. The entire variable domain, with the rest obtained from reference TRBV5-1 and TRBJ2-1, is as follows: KAGVTQTPRYLIKTRGQQVTLSCSPISGHRSVSWYQQTPGQGLQFLFEYFSETQRNKGNFPGRFSGRQFSNSRSEMNVSTLELGDSALYLCASSLYSLYSYNEQFFGPGTRLTVL.

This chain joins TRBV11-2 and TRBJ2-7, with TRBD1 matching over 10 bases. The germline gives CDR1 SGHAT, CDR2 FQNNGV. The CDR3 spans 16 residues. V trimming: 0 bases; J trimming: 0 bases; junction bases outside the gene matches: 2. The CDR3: CASSLDRTGGSYEQYF. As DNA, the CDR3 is TGTGCCAGCAGCTTAGATCGGACAGGGGGCTCCTACGAGCAGTACTTC.

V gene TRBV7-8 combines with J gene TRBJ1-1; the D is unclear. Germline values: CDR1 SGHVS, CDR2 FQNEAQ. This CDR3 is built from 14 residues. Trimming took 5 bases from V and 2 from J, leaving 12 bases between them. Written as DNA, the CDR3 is TGTGCCAGCAGCCCCGTAGGTGACAACACTGAAGCTTTCTTT. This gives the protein CASSPVGDNTEAFF.

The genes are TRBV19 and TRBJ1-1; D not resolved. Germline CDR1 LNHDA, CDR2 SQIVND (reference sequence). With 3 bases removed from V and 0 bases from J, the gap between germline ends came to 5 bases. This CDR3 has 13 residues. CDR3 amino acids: CASSITVNTEAFF. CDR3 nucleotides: TGTGCCAGTAGTATCACGGTGAACACTGAAGCTTTCTTT.

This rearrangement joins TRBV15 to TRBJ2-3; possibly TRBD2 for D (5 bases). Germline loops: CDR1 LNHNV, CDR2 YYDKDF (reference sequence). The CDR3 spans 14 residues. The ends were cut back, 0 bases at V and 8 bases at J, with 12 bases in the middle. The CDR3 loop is CATSREGLGGTQYF. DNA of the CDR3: TGTGCCACCAGCAGAGAAGGACTCGGCGGTACGCAGTATTTT.

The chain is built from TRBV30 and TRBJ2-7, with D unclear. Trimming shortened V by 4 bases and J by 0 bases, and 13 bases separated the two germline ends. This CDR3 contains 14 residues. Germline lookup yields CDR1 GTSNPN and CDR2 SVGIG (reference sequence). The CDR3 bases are TGTGCCTGGAACCCGGACGGTAACTCCTACGAGCAGTACTTC. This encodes CAWNPDGNSYEQYF.

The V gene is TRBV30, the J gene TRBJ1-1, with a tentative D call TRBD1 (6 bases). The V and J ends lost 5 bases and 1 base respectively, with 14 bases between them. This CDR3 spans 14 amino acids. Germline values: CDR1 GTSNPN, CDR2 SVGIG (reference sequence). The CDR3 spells CAWYSRGPNTEAFF. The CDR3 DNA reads TGTGCCTGGTATTCCAGGGGACCGAACACTGAAGCTTTCTTT.

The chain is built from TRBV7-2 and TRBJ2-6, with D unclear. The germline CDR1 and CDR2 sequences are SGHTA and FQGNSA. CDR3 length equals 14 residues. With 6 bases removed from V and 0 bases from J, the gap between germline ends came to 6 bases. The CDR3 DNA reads TGTGCCAGCAGGAGGAGCTCTGGGGCCAACGTCCTGACTTTC. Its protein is CASRRSSGANVLTF.

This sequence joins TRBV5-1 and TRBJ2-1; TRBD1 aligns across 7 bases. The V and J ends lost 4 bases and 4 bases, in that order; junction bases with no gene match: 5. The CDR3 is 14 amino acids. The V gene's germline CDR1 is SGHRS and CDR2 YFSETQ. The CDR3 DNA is TGCGCCAGCAGCGTGACAGGGATATACAATGAGCAGTTCTTC. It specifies CASSVTGIYNEQFF.

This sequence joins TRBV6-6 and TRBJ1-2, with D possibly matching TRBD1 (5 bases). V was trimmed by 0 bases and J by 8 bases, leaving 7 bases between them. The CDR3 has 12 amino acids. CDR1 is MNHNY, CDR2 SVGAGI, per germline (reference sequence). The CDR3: CASSYSGGGYTF. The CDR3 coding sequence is TGTGCCAGCAGTTACTCTGGGGGGGGCTACACCTTC.

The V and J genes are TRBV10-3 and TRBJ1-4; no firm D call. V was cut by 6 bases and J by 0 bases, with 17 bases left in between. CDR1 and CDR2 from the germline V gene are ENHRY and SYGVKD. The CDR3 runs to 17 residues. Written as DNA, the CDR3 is TGTGCCATCAGCGCGTTTTTGGTTGTGACAACTAATGAAAAACTGTTTTTT. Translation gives CAISAFLVVTTNEKLFF.

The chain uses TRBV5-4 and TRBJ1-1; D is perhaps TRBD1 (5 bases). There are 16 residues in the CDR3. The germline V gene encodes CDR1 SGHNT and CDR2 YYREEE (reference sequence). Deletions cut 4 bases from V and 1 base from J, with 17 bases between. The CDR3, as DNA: TGTGCCAGCAGCCCACCTCATAACCAGGGGAACACTGAAGCTTTCTTT. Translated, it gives CASSPPHNQGNTEAFF.

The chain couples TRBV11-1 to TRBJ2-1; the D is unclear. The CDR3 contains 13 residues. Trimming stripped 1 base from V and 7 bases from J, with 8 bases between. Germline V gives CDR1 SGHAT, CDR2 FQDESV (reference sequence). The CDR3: CASSLGGKNEQFF. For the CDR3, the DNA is TGTGCCAGCAGCTTAGGGGGAAAGAATGAGCAGTTCTTC.

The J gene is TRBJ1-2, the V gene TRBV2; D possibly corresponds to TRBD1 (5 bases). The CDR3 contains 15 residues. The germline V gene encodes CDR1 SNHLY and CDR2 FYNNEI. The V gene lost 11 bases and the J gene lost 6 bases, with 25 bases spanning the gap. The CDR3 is CASLGPGSVRDGYTF. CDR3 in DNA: TGTGCCTCCTTGGGCCCTGGGTCCGTCAGGGATGGCTACACCTTC.

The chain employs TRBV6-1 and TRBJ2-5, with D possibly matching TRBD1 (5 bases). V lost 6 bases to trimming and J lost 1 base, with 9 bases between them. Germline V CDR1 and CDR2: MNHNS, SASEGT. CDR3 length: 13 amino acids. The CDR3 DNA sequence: TGTGCCAGCAGGTCAGGGCTCCAAGAGACCCAGTACTTC. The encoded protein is CASRSGLQETQYF.

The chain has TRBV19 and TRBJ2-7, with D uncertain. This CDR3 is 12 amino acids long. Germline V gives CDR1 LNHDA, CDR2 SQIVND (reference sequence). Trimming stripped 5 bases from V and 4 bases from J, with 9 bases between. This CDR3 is CASSGLSYEQYF. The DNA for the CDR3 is TGTGCCAGTAGTGGATTGTCATACGAGCAGTACTTC.

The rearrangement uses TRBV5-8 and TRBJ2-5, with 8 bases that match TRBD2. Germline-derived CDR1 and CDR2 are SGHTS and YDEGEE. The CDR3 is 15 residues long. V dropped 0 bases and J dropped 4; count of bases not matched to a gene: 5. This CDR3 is CASSLAGGPVETQYF. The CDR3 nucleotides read TGTGCCAGCAGCTTGGCGGGGGGGCCGGTAGAGACCCAGTACTTC.